This T cell receptor (beta chain) came from a study of blood T cells in healthy people across ages. This CDR3 comprises 13 residues. V was trimmed by 5 bases and J by 5 bases, leaving 10 bases between them. CDR1 is MGHDK, CDR2 SYGVNS, per germline. The donors, all healthy, were Caucasians living in Russia, aged 6 to 90. It was approximately 10 milliliters of peripheral blood that were drawn from each donor. Per sample, extraction of total RNA gave at least 5.5 micrograms in every case. Primers used in a second PCR of roughly 6 to 11 cycles were a sample-barcoded 5' primer and a J-beta primer mix. TCRdb independently ran MiXCR on the 5' RACE reads; one entry per CDR3 protein. This sample carries 590,000 or so distinct CDR3 sequences, roughly 31% of them seen once, and the ten largest clones take approximately 14%. This clonotype was observed a handful of times.

Sequencing used blood. This chain connects TRBV25-1 to TRBJ1-5, with D possibly matching TRBD1 (5 bases). This sequence originates from a woman aged 80 or over in good health. The CDR3 region has the DNA TGTGCCAGCAGTACAGGCCCCTATCAGCCCCAGCATTTT. The encoded protein is CASSTGPYQPQHF.